The present T cell receptor (beta chain) was sequenced within a study of T cell responses to AZD1222 COVID-19 vaccine. V lost 2 bases to trimming and J lost 8 bases; unmatched junction nucleotides: 10. The CDR3 length is 16 residues. The germline V gene has CDR1 ENHRY and CDR2 SYGVKD. TCRdb's copy holds only in-frame clones and misses some; the assay was immunoSEQ multiplex PCR. The top ten hold approximately 2.8% of the sample, which has about 97,000 clones, about 88% seen once. This clonotype was sampled from an adult in good health. V is TRBV10-3 and J is TRBJ1-4; 8 bases map to TRBD1. Sequenced here: peripheral blood, sampled on day 0 of AZD1222 vaccination. The CDR3 DNA reads as TGTGCCATCAGTGAGACCACCGGGACAGGTTTAGAAAAACTGTTTTTT. Amino acid sequence: CAISETTGTGLEKLFF.